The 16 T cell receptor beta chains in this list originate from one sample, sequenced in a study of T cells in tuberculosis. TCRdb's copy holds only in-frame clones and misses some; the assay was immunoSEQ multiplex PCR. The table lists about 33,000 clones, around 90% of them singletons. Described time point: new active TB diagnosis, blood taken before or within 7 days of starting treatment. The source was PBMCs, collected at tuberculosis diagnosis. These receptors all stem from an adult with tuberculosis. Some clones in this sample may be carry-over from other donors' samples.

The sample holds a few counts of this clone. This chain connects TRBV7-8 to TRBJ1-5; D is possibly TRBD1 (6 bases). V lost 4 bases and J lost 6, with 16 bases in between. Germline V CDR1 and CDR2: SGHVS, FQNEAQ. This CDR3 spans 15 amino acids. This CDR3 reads CASSSLGGLGQPQHF. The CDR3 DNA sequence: TGTGCCAGCAGCTCCCTCGGGGGGCTTGGTCAGCCCCAGCATTTT. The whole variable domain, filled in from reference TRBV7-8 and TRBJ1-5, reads GAGVSQSPRYKVAKRGQDVALRCDPISGHVSLFWYQQALGQGPEFLTYFQNEAQLDKSGLPSDRFFAERPEGSVSTLKIQRTQQEDSAVYLCASSSLGGLGQPQHFGDGTRLSIL.

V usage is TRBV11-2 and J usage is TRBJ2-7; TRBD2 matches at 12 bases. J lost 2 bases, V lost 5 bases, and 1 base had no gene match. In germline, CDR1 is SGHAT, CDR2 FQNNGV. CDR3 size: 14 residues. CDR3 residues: CASSLAGGPYEQYF. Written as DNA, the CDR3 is TGTGCCAGCAGCCTAGCGGGGGGGCCCTACGAGCAGTACTTC.

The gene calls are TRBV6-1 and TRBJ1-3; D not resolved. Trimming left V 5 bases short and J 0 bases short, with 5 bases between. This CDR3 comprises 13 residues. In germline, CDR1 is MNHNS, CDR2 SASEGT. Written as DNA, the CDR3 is TGTGCCAGCAGTTATATCTCTGGAAACACCATATATTTT. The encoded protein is CASSYISGNTIYF.

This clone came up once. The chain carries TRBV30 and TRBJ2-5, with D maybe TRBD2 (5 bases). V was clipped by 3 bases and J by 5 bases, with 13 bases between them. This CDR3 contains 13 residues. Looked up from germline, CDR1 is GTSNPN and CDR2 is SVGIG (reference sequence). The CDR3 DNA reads TGTGCCTGGAGCGGCGGAGAGGGCGAGACCCAGTACTTC. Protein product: CAWSGGEGETQYF.

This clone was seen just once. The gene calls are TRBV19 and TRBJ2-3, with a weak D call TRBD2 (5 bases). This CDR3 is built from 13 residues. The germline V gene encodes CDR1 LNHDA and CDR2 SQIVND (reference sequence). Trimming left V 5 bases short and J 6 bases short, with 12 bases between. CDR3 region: CASSRRPGDTQYF. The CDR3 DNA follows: TGTGCCAGTAGTCGGAGGCCGGGGGATACGCAGTATTTT.

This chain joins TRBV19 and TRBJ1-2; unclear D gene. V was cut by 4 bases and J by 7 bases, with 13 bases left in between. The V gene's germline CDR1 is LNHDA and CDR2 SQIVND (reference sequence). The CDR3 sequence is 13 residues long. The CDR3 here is CASSNGLGRGYTF. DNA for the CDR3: TGTGCCAGTAGTAACGGACTTGGCCGTGGCTACACCTTC.

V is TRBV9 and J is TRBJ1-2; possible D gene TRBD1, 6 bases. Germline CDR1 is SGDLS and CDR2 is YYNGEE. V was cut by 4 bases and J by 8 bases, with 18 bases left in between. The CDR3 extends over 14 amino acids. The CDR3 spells CASSPHPGEGGYTF. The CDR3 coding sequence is TGTGCCAGCAGCCCCCATCCAGGGGAGGGAGGCTACACCTTC.

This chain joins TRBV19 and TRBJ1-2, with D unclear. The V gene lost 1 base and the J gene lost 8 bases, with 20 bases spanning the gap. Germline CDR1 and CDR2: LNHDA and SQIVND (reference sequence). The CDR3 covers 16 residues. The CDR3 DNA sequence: TGTGCCAGTAGTATAGCCTCGACGGGTCTGCGCGGGGGCTACACCTTC. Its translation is CASSIASTGLRGGYTF.

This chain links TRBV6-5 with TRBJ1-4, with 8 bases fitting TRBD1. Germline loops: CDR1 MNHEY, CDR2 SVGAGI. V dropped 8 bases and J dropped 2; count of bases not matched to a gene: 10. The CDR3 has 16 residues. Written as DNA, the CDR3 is TGTGCCAGCTGTTCGACAGGGGTAGTGACTAATGAAAAACTGTTTTTT. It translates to CASCSTGVVTNEKLFF.

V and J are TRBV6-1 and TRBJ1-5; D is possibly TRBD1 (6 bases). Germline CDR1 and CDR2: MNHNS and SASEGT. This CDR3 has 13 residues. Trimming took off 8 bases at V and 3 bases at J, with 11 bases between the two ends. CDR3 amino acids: CASVGGNNQPQHF. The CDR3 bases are TGTGCCAGCGTAGGGGGTAACAATCAGCCCCAGCATTTT.

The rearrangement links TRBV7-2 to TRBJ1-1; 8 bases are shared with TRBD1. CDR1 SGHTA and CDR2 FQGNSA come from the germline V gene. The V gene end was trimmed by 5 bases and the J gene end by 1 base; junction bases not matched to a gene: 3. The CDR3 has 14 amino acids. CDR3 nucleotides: TGTGCCAGCAGCCGGGACAGGAGGAACACTGAAGCTTTCTTT. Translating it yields CASSRDRRNTEAFF.

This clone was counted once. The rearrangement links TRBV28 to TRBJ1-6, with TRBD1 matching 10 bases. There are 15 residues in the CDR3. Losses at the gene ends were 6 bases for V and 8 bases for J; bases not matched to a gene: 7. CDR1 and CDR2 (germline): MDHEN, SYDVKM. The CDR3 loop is CASSYAGTGDSPLHF. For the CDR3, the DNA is TGTGCCAGCAGCTACGCCGGGACAGGGGATTCACCCCTCCACTTT.

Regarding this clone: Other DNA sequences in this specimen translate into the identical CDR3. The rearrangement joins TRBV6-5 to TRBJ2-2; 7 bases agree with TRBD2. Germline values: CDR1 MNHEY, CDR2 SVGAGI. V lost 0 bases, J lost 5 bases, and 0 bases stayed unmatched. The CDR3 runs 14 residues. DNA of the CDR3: TGTGCCAGCAGTTACTCGGGAGGGACCGGGGAGCTGTTTTTT. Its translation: CASSYSGGTGELFF.

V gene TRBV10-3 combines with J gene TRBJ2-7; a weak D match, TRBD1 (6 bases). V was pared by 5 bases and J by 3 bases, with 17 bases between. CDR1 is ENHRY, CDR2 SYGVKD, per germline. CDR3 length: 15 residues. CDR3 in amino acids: CAISLQGLGSYEQYF. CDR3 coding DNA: TGTGCCATCAGTCTACAGGGATTGGGTAGCTACGAGCAGTACTTC.

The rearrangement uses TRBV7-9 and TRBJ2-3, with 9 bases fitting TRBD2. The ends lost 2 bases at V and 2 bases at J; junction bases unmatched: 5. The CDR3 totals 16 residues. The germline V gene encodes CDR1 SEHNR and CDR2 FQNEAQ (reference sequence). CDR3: CASSLPPSGNTDTQYF. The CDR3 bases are TGTGCCAGCAGCTTACCCCCTAGCGGGAACACAGATACGCAGTATTTT.

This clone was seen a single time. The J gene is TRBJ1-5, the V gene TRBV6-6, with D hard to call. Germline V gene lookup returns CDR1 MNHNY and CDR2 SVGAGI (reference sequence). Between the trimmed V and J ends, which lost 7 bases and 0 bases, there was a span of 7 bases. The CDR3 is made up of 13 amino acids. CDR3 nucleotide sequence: TGTGCCAGCACCGACAATAGCAATCAGCCCCAGCATTTT. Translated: CASTDNSNQPQHF.